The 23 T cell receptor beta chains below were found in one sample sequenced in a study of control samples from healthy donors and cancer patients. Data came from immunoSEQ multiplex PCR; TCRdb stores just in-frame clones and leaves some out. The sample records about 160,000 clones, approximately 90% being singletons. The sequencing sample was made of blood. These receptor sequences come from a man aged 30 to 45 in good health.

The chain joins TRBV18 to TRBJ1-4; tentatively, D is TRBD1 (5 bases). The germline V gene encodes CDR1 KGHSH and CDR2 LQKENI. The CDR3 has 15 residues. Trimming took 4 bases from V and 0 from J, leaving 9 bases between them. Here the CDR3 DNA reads TGTGCCAGCTCACTCCAAGGGGCAACTAATGAAAAACTGTTTTTT. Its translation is CASSLQGATNEKLFF. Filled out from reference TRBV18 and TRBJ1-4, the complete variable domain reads NAGVMQNPRHLVRRRGQEARLRCSPMKGHSHVYWYRQLPEEGLKFMVYLQKENIIDESGMPKERFSAEFPKEGPSILRIQQVVRGDSAAYFCASSLQGATNEKLFFGSGTQLSVL.

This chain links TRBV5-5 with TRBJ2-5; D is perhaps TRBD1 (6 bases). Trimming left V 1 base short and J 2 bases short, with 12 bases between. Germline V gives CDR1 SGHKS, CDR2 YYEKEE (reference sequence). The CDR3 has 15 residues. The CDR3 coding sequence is TGTGCCAGCAGCTTGAGAACAGGGCAACAAGAGACCCAGTACTTC. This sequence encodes CASSLRTGQQETQYF.

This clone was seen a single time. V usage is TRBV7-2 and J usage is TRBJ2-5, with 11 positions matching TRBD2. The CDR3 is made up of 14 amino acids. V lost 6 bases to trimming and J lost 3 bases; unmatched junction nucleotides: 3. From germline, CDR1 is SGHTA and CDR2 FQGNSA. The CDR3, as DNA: TGTGCCAGCAGGACTAGCGGGACAAAAGAGACCCAGTACTTC. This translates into CASRTSGTKETQYF.

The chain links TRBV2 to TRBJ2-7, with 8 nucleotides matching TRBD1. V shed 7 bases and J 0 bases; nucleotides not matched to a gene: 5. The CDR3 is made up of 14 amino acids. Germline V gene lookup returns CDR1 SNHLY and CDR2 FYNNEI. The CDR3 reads CASMGQAPSYEQYF. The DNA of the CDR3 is TGTGCCAGCATGGGACAGGCTCCCTCCTACGAGCAGTACTTC.

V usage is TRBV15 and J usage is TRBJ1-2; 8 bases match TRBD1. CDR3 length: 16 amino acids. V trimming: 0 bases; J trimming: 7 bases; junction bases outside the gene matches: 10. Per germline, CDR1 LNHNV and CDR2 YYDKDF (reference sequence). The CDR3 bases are TGTGCCACCAGCAGAGATAGCACAGGGGGGTCAGGTGGCTACACCTTC. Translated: CATSRDSTGGSGGYTF.

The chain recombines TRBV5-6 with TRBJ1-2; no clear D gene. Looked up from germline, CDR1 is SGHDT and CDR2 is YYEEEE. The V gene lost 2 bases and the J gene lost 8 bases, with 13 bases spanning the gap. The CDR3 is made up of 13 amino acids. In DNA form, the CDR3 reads TGTGCCAGCAGCTTTTACAGAATAGACGGCTACACCTTC. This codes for CASSFYRIDGYTF.

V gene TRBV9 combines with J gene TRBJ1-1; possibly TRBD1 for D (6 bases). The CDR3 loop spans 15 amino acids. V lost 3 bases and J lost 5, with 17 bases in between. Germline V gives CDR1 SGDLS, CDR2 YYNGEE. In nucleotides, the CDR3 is TGTGCCAGCAGCGACCAGCTACAGGGTGGTACTGAAGCTTTCTTT. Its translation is CASSDQLQGGTEAFF.

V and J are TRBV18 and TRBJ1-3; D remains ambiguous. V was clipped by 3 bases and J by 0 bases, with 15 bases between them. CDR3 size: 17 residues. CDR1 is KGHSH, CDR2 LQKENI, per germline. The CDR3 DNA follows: TGTGCCAGCTCACCCCTAGCCCCACTCGACTCTGGAAACACCATATATTTT. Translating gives CASSPLAPLDSGNTIYF.

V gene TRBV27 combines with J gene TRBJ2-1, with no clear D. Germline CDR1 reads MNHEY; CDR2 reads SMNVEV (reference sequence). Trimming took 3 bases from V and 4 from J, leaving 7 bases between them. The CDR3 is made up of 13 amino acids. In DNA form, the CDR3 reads TGTGCCAGCAGTTTTTCGGAATACAATGAGCAGTTCTTC. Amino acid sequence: CASSFSEYNEQFF.

The CDR3, as DNA: TGTGCCAGTAGTATTCAGCGGGGGCAGCCCCAGCATTTT. Protein sequence: CASSIQRGQPQHF. This chain links TRBV19 with TRBJ1-5; D is possibly TRBD1 (5 bases). The germline V and J ends were trimmed by 3 bases and 7 bases, with 10 bases remaining between them. CDR3 length equals 13 residues. CDR1 is LNHDA, CDR2 SQIVND, per germline (reference sequence).

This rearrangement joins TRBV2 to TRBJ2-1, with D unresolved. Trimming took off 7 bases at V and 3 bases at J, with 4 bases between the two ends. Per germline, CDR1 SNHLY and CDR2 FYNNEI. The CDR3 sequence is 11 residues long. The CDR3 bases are TGTGCCAGCAACCTCTACAATGAGCAGTTCTTC. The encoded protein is CASNLYNEQFF.

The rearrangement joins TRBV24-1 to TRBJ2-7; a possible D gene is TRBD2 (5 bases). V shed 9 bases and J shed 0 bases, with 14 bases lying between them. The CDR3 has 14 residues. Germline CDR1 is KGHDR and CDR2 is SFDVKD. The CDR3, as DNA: TGTGCCACCCCAGACGGACTCCCCTCCTACGAGCAGTACTTC. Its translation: CATPDGLPSYEQYF.

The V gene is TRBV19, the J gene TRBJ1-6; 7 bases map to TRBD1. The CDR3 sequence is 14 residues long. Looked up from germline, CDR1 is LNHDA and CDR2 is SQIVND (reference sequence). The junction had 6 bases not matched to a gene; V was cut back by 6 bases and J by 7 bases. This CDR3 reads CASRAPDRNSPLHF. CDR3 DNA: TGTGCCAGTAGGGCCCCGGACAGGAATTCACCCCTCCACTTT.

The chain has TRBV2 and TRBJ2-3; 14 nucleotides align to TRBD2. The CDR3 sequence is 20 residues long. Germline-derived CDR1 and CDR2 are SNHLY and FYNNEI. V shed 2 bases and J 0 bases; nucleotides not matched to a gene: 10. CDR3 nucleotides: TGTGCCAGCAGTGAAAGGGGGACTAGCGGGGGTTTAACTAGCACAGATACGCAGTATTTT. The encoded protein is CASSERGTSGGLTSTDTQYF. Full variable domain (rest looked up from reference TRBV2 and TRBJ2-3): EPEVTQTPSHQVTQMGQEVILRCVPISNHLYFYWYRQILGQKVEFLVSFYNNEISEKSEIFDDQFSVERPDGSNFTLKIRSTKLEDSAMYFCASSERGTSGGLTSTDTQYFGPGTRLTVL.

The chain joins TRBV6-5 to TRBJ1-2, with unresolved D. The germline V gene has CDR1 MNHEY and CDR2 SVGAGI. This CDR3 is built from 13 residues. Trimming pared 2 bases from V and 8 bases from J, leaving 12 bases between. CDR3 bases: TGTGCCAGCAGTTACCGAACAGTAGGGGGCTACACCTTC. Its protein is CASSYRTVGGYTF.

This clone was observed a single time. The CDR3 nucleotides read TGTGCCACCAGTTCAGGGTATGGCTATGGCTACACCTTC. Translated: CATSSGYGYGYTF. The V call is TRBV24-1, the J call TRBJ1-2; D perhaps matches TRBD1 (5 bases). The CDR3 runs to 13 residues. V was trimmed by 6 bases and J by 4 bases, leaving 11 bases between them. Germline V gene lookup returns CDR1 KGHDR and CDR2 SFDVKD.

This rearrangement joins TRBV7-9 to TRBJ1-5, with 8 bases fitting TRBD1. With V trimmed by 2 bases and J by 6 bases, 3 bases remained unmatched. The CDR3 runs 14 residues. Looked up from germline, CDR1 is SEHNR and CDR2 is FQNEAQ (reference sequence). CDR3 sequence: CASSLPDRGQPQHF. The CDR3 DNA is TGTGCCAGCAGCTTACCAGACAGGGGTCAGCCCCAGCATTTT.

CDR3 DNA: TGTGCCAGCAGCTTGGGGGAGGTGGCTGAAGCTTTCTTT. It encodes CASSLGEVAEAFF. This sequence joins TRBV7-8 and TRBJ1-1; TRBD1 might be the D (5 bases). CDR3 length: 13 amino acids. The V end lost 3 bases, the J end lost 6 bases, and 11 bases lay between the germline ends. From germline, CDR1 is SGHVS and CDR2 FQNEAQ.

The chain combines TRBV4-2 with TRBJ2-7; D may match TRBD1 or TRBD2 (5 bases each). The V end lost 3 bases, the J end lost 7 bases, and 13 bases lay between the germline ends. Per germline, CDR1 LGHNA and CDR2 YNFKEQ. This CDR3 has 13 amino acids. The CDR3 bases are TGTGCCAGCAGCCACCGGGACGTCGAAGAGCAGTACTTC. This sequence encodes CASSHRDVEEQYF.

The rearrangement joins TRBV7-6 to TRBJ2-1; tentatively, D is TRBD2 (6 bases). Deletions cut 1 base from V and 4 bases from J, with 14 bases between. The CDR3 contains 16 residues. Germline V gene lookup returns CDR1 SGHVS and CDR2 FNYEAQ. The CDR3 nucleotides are TGTGCCAGCAGCTTAGGGCGGCCCGGGGGATACAATGAGCAGTTCTTC. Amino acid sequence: CASSLGRPGGYNEQFF. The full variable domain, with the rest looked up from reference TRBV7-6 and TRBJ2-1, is GAGVSQSPRYKVTKRGQDVALRCDPISGHVSLYWYRQALGQGPEFLTYFNYEAQQDKSGLPNDRFSAERPEGSISTLTIQRTEQRDSAMYRCASSLGRPGGYNEQFFGPGTRLTVL.

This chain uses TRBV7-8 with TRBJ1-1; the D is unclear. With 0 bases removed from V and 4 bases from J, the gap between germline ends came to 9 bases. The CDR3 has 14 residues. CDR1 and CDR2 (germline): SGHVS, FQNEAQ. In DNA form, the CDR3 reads TGTGCCAGCAGCTTAGCGCTTGGGAGCACTGAAGCTTTCTTT. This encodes CASSLALGSTEAFF.

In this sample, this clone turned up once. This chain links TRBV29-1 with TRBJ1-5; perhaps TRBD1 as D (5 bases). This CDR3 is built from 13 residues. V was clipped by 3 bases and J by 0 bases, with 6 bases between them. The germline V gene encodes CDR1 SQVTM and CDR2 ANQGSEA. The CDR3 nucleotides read TGCAGCGTTGAGACAGATAGCAATCAGCCCCAGCATTTT. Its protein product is CSVETDSNQPQHF.

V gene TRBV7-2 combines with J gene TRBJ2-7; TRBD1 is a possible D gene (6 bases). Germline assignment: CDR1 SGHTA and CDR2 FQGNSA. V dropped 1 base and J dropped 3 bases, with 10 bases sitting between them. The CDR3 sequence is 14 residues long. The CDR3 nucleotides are TGTGCCAGCAGCTTAGAACAGGGTTTCTACGAGCAGTACTTC. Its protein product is CASSLEQGFYEQYF.